Listed below are T cell receptor beta chains from one sample, sequenced in a study of cytomegalovirus exposure and HLA in healthy donors. Libraries were prepared by immunoSEQ multiplex PCR; TCRdb keeps only in-frame clonotypes and omits some of them. This table holds around 150,000 clones, about 72% found once. The sequencing input was PBMCs. Receptors were obtained from a man aged 25 to 40 in good health and CMV-seropositive. Both conserved end residues are part of each CDR3. A D gene is named only where the DNA matches it firmly. Size is omitted from some rows. Given values are once, few, many or a class for expanded clones.

V,J,size,D,DNA,CDR3
TRBV4-1,TRBJ2-7,.,.,TGCGCCAGCAGCCAACAAGGTCCGGGGTACGAGCAGTACTTC,CASSQQGPGYEQYF
TRBV5-1,TRBJ2-7,.,TRBD2,TGCGCCAGCAGCTTCGGACTAGCGGGGGCCTACGAGCAGTACTTC,CASSFGLAGAYEQYF
TRBV4-1,TRBJ2-3,.,TRBD2,TGCGCCAGCAGCCAAGTCCGGGCTAGCGGGCCCTATAGCACAGATACGCAGTATTTT,CASSQVRASGPYSTDTQYF
TRBV29-1,TRBJ2-3,few,TRBD2,TGCAGCGTCGTGGGACTAGCGTTAAATACGCAGTATTTT,CSVVGLALNTQYF
TRBV6-6,TRBJ1-3,.,.,TGTGCCAGCAGTTACTCAACAGAGTCTGGAAACACCATATATTTT,CASSYSTESGNTIYF
TRBV5-6,TRBJ2-7,.,.,TGTGCCAGCAGCTGGCAGGACTACGAGCAGTACTTC,CASSWQDYEQYF
TRBV19,TRBJ1-3,.,.,TGTGCCGTAACGCCGGAGGACAGTAAAAACACCATATATTTT,CAVTPEDSKNTIYF
TRBV5-5,TRBJ2-7,once,TRBD1,TGTGCCAGCAGCGGAACAGGGGGAAGAACCTACGAGCAGTACTTC,CASSGTGGRTYEQYF
TRBV2,TRBJ2-5,.,.,TGTGCCAGCAGTGATCAGGGGTTGGAGACCCAGTACTTC,CASSDQGLETQYF
TRBV7-2,TRBJ2-3,.,TRBD2,TGTGCCAGCAGCTTACTAGGGGCGGGGGGGCGAGATACGCAGTATTTT,CASSLLGAGGRDTQYF
TRBV28,TRBJ2-3,.,.,TGTGCCAGCCGCGGTTTCAAACGCACAGATACGCAGTATTTT,CASRGFKRTDTQYF
TRBV6-1,TRBJ1-2,.,TRBD1,TGTGCCAGTAACAGGGGGCGGATATATGGCTACACCTTC,CASNRGRIYGYTF
TRBV7-9,TRBJ2-5,.,TRBD1,TGTGCCAGCAGATCGACAGGGGGTGCGGCAGAGACCCAGTACTTC,CASRSTGGAAETQYF
TRBV7-7,TRBJ2-1,.,TRBD1,TGTGCCAGCAGCCCAGGGGGCGACAGGGATGAGCAGTTCTTC,CASSPGGDRDEQFF
TRBV7-7,TRBJ2-1,.,.,TGTGCCAGCAGCTTAGGGACTGACTACAATGAGCAGTTCTTC,CASSLGTDYNEQFF
TRBV11-2,TRBJ2-7,once,.,TGTGCCAGCAGCTTAGCAACAGGTTCCCTCTCCTACGAGCAGTACTTC,CASSLATGSLSYEQYF
TRBV29-1,TRBJ1-1,.,TRBD1,TGCAGCGCCCGCGGACAGGGGAACACTGAAGCTTTCTTT,CSARGQGNTEAFF
TRBV30,TRBJ2-7,.,.,TGTGCCTGGAGTCCGGGTGCGGACGAGCAGTACTTC,CAWSPGADEQYF
TRBV5-4,TRBJ1-4,few,.,TGTGCCAGCAGCTTGGAGGCAGGCTATAATGAAAAACTGTTTTTT,CASSLEAGYNEKLFF
TRBV5-1,TRBJ2-5,once,TRBD2,TGCGCCAGCAGCTTGAAAGGGACTAGCGGGGGGCAGCGTGAGACCCAGTACTTC,CASSLKGTSGGQRETQYF
TRBV5-1,TRBJ2-5,once,TRBD1,TGCGCCAGCAGCCCGGGACAGTACCAAGAGACCCAGTACTTC,CASSPGQYQETQYF
TRBV28,TRBJ1-1,once,TRBD1,TGTGCCAGCAGTTTATTTGGGGACAGGGAGATTAACACTGAAGCTTTCTTT,CASSLFGDREINTEAFF
TRBV7-9,TRBJ2-1,.,TRBD2,TGTGCCAGCAGCCCACCGGGACTAGCGGGGGCCAATGAGCAGTTCTTC,CASSPPGLAGANEQFF
TRBV28,TRBJ1-6,.,TRBD1,TGTGCCAGCAGTACAACCGGGACAGGGGACAATTCACCCCTCCACTTT,CASSTTGTGDNSPLHF
TRBV7-3,TRBJ2-2,.,TRBD2,TGTGCCAGCAGCTTAGGGGCACGGGGGGGAACCGGGGAGCTGTTTTTT,CASSLGARGGTGELFF
TRBV6-5,TRBJ1-5,.,.,TGTGCCAGCAGGGTTGAGGCAGCTAGCAATCAGCCCCAGCATTTT,CASRVEAASNQPQHF
TRBV27,TRBJ2-7,.,.,TGTGCCAGCAGTTTATCCTCGGGAATACACGAGCAGTACTTC,CASSLSSGIHEQYF
TRBV19,TRBJ1-4,.,.,TGTGCCCAAGAGGACAGCGGAACTAATGAAAAACTGTTTTTT,CAQEDSGTNEKLFF